This T cell receptor (beta chain) was captured by sequencing in a study of shared clonotypes between healthy human individuals (dated by TCRdb to the early 2020s). Looking at the study overall: Two women and a few men aged 18 to 49 years were included in the cohort. Leukapheresis yielded between about 0.94 and 9 billion PBMCs per donor. To increase sequencing depth and limit assay-specific biases, TCR repertoire library preparation and sequencing were carried out by different laboratories using diverse techniques. Blood TCR repertoires of four to six healthy adults were deeply sequenced to estimate repertoire size and the extent of clonotype sharing between individuals. For each donor, CD4 naive and CD4 memory were each run on three plates, CD8 naive on two plates, and CD8 memory on one plate.

Inclusive of the bounding cysteine and phenylalanine, the CDR3 is 15 residues long. Only the CDR3 region is kept as DNA, spanning 45 bases read in frame from base 1. Unmatched junction bases come to 5, with V trimmed by 4 bases and J by 8 bases. Reading the germline V gene gives CDR1 WSHSY and CDR2 SAAADI. A single count supports this clone. The antigen it binds to is not known. One base away there is no much larger clone; base qualities are not given. Donors were healthy HIV-negative adults with no recently reported acute infections or vaccinations. All donors were Caucasian adults living in Nashville, Tennessee, USA. Magnetic negative selection was used to enrich CD4+ T cells, after which naive cells were positively selected on CD45RA and the negative fraction became the memory subset. After blood collection by leukapheresis, PBMCs were isolated using Ficoll-Histopaque density gradient centrifugation and then cryopreserved in the vapor phase of liquid nitrogen. Purity and quantity of every magnetically sorted T cell population were checked by analytical flow cytometry. Genomic DNA was isolated from each sorted fraction and quantified by UV absorbance on a Nanodrop 2000c.

On the study overall, not on this receptor specifically: When several donors were compared, the shared fraction of clonotypes was about 5.4% for naive CD4, more than 3% for naive CD8, more than 2% for memory CD4, and around 0.4% for memory CD8. Because the study included a small number of donors, the genetic and exposure-history diversity represented was limited. Sampling was restricted to blood, and TCR repertoires in tissues likely differ from the TCR repertoires found in blood. Higher generation probabilities were observed for clonotypes shared by all four sorted-subset donors than for non-shared clonotypes. Naive subsets generally had larger estimated clonotype richness than memory subsets. Rarefaction of sorted-subset datasets indicated incomplete sequencing despite the large sequencing depth. Pairwise subsampling indicated that sequencing depth was expected to affect the degree of clonotype sharing among donors.

TCR CDR3 regions were amplified from genomic DNA by multiplex PCR using the deep immunoSEQ assay. Extracted genomic DNA from each cell subset was spread evenly across all wells of several immunoSEQ 96-well plates, with each plate serving as a replicate. For sorted subsets, 200 ng of genomic DNA, equivalent to roughly 30,000 T cell genomes, went into each replicate PCR. The purified libraries were quantified using a Qubit 3.0 fluorometer, sized with a Bioanalyzer 2100, and then quantified again using the KAPA Library Quantification kit. Every immunoSEQ 96-well plate was sequenced on a dedicated single-read 150-cycle Illumina NextSeq 550 flow cell. The paper's data handling went like this. The immunoSEQ output contained only junctional sequences without quality scores, so filtering could not match that applied to full-length reads. Sequences were annotated with PyIR, a Python wrapper for IgBLAST v1.9, using IMGT germline references to assign V/J genes and CDR3. Reads were removed for weak V/J assignments (E-value above 1e-6), missing CDR3, stop codons, out-of-frame junctions, or ambiguous translated residues. V3J clonotypes were defined as sequences sharing the same inferred V gene, J gene, and CDR3 amino acid sequence. The percentage overlap between two repertoires was calculated by dividing the number of shared unique clonotypes by the size of the smaller repertoire. Richness of each repertoire was evaluated using RTK rarefaction, the Chao1 estimator, and Recon v2.1 estimates of unobserved clonotypes. For all TCRbeta clonotypes obtained by the gDNA method from a few donors, generation probabilities were computed with OLGA. TCRdb took over this immuneACCESS table, retaining in-frame rearrangements with V and J assigned. Such tables are incomplete; in checked studies, under half of the missing clones stem from an unresolved V gene, and the remainder is unexplained. That table supplies the V and J calls and clone size; D and trimming were determined from the DNA. This sample is represented by approximately 1.5 million clones; 98% of them were singletons. Jointly, the top ten make up 0.36% of the sample.

The TCR was taken from a man under 40 in good health. The sequence joins TRBV10-2 to TRBJ2-1; TRBD2 aligns with 13 central bases. Sequenced material: naive CD4+ T cells sorted from blood. The cell subset or site label here, explained by the study, means: CD45RA+ positively selected. The DNA reads as follows: TGCGCCAGCAGTGGCCGGACTAGCGGGAGTTATGAGCAGTTCTTC. This sequence encodes CASSGRTSGSYEQFF.